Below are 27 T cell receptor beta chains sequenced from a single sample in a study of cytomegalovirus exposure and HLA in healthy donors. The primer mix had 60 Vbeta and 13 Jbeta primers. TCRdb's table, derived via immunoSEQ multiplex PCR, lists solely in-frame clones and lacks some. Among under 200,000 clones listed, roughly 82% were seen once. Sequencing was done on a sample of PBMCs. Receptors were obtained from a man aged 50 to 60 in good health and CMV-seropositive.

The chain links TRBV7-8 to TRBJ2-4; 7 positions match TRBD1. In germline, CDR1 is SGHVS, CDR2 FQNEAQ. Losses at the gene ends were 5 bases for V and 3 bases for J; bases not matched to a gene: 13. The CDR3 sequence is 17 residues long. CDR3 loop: CASSGVPGTVNKNIQYF. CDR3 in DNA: TGTGCCAGCAGCGGCGTCCCCGGGACAGTAAACAAAAACATTCAGTACTTC.

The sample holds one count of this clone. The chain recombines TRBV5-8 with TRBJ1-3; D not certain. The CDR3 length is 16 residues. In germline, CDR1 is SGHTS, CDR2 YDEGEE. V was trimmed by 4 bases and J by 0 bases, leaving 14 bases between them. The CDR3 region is CASSPHTLSSGNTIYF. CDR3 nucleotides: TGTGCCAGCAGCCCCCATACTCTGAGCTCTGGAAACACCATATATTTT.

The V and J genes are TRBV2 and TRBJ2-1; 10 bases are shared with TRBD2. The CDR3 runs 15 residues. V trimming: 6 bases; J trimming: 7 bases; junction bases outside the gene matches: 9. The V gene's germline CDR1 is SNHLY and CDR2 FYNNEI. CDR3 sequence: CASSYLAGAGNEQFF. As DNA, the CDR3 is TGTGCCAGCAGCTACCTAGCGGGAGCCGGGAATGAGCAGTTCTTC.

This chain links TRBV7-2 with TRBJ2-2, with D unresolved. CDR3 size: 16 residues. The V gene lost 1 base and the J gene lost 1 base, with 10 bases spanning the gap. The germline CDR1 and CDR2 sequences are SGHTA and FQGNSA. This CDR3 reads CASSLGSAMNTGELFF. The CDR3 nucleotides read TGTGCCAGCAGCTTAGGTTCAGCGATGAACACCGGGGAGCTGTTTTTT.

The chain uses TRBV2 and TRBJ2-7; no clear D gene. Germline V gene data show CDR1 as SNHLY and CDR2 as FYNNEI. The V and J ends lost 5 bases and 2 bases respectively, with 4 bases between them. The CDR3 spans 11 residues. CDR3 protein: CASSPAYEQYF. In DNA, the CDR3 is TGTGCCAGCAGTCCAGCCTACGAGCAGTACTTC.

As DNA, the CDR3 is TGTGCCAGCAGCTTAGGATCAGTGGACGAGCAGTACTTC. It is translated as CASSLGSVDEQYF. The rearrangement uses TRBV7-8 and TRBJ2-7; D ambiguous. The CDR3 length is 13 residues. Trimming stripped 1 base from V and 5 bases from J, with 9 bases between. CDR1 is SGHVS, CDR2 FQNEAQ, per germline.

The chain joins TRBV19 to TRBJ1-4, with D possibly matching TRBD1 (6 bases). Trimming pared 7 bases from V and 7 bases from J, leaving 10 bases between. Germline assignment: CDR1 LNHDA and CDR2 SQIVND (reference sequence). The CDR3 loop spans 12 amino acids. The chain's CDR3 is CASNLRGEKLFF. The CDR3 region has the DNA TGTGCCAGTAATCTCAGGGGTGAAAAACTGTTTTTT.

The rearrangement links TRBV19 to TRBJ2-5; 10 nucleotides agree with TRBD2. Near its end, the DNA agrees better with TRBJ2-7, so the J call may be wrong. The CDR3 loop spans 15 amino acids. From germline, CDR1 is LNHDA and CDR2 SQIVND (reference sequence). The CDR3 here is CASSDVAGGSYEQYF. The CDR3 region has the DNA TGTGCCAGTAGTGACGTAGCGGGGGGAAGCTACGAGCAGTACTTC.

CDR3 in DNA: TGTGCCAGCAGTCCCCGACAGGGCCAACCGGGGAATGAGCAGTTCTTC. This encodes CASSPRQGQPGNEQFF. This sequence joins TRBV5-6 and TRBJ2-1; 7 nucleotides agree with TRBD1. CDR3 length equals 16 residues. Germline values: CDR1 SGHDT, CDR2 YYEEEE. The trim removed 5 bases at V and 7 bases at J, leaving 15 bases unmatched.

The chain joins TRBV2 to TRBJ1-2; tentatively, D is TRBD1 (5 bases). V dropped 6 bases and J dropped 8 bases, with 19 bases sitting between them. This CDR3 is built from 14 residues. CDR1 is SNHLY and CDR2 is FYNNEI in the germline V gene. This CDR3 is CASRTAWGREGYTF. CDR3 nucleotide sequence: TGTGCCAGCAGGACAGCTTGGGGGAGGGAAGGCTACACCTTC.

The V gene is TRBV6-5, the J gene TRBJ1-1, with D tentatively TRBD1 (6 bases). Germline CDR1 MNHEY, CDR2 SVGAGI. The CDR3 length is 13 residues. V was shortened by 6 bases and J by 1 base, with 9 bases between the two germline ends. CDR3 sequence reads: CASRLQGNTEAFF. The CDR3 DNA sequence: TGTGCCAGCAGATTACAGGGGAACACTGAAGCTTTCTTT.

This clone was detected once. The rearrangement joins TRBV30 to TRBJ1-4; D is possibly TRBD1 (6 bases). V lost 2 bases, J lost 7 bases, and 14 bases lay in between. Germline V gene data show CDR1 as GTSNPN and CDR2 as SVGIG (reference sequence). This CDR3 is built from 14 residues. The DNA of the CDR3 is TGTGCCTGGAGTCCTCAGGACAGTTTTGAAAAACTGTTTTTT. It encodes CAWSPQDSFEKLFF.

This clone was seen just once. This CDR3 is CSAMAGETQYF. DNA of the CDR3: TGCAGTGCTATGGCAGGGGAGACCCAGTACTTC. V gene TRBV20-1 combines with J gene TRBJ2-5; tentatively, D is TRBD1 (5 bases). Germline V gives CDR1 DFQATT, CDR2 SNEGSKA (reference sequence). The CDR3 loop spans 11 amino acids. The V end lost 4 bases, the J end lost 5 bases, and 8 bases lay between the germline ends.

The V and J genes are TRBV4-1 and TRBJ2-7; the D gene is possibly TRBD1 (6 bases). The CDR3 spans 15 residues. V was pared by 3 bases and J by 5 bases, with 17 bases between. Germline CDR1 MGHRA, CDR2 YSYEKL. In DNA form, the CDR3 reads TGCGCCAGCAGCCAGGAGCACAGGGAAACCGACGAGCAGTACTTC. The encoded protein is CASSQEHRETDEQYF.

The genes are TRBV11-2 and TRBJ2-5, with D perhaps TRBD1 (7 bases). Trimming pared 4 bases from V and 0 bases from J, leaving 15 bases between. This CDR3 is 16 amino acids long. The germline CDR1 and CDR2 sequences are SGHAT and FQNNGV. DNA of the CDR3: TGTGCCAGCAGCTGGGGGGACAGCCTGTACCAAGAGACCCAGTACTTC. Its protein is CASSWGDSLYQETQYF.

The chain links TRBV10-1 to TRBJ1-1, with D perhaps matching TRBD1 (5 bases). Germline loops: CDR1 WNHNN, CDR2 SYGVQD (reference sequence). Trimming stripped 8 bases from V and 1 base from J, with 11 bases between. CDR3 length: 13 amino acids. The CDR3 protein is CASSREPNTEAFF. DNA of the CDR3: TGCGCCAGCTCCAGGGAACCGAACACTGAAGCTTTCTTT.

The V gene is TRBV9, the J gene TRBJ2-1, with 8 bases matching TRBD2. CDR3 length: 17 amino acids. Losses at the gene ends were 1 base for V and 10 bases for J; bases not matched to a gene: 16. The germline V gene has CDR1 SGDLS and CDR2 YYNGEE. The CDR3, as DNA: TGTGCCAGCAGCGTAATGAGTGGCGGGAGGAGGCCGGAGGAGCAGTTCTTC. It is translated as CASSVMSGGRRPEEQFF.

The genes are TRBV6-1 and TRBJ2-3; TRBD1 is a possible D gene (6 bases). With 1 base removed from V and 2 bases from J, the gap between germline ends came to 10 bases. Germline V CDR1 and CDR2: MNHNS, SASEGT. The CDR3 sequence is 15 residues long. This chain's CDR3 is CASSEGTAITDTQYF. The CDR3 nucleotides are TGTGCCAGCAGTGAAGGGACAGCCATCACAGATACGCAGTATTTT.

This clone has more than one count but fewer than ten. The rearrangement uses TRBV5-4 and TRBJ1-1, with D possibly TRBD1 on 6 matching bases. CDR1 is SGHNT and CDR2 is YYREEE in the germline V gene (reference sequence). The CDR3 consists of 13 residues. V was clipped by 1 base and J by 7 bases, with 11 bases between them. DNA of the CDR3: TGTGCCAGCAGCTTGTCAGGGGCAATTGAAGCTTTCTTT. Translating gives CASSLSGAIEAFF.

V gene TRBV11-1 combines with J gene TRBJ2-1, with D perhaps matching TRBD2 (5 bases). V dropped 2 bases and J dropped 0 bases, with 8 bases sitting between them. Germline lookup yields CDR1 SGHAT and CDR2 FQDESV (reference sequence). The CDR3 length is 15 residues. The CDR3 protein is CASSLKLDSYNEQFF. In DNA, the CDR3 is TGTGCCAGCAGCTTAAAACTAGACTCCTACAATGAGCAGTTCTTC.

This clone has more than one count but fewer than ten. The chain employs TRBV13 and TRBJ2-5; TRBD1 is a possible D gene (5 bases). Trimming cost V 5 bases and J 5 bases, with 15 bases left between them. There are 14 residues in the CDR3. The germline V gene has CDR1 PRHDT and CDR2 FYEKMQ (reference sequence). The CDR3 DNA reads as TGTGCCAGCAGCCCGCTAGGGGTAGAGGAGACCCAGTACTTC. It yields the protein CASSPLGVEETQYF.

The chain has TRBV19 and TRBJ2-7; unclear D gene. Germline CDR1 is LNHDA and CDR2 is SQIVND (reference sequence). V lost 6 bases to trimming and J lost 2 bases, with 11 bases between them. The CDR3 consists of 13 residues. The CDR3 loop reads CASSRSETYEQYF. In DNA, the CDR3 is TGTGCCAGTAGCAGATCAGAAACCTACGAGCAGTACTTC.

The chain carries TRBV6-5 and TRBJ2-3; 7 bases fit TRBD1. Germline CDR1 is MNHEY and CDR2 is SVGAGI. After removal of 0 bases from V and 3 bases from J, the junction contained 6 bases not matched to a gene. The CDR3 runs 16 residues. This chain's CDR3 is CASSYSGQASTDTQYF. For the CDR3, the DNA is TGTGCCAGCAGTTACTCCGGACAGGCATCGACAGATACGCAGTATTTT.

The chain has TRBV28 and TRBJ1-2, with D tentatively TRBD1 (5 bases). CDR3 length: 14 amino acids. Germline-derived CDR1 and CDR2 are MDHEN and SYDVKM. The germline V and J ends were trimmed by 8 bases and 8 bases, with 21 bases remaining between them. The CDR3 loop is CASRGGGIARGYTF. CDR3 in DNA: TGTGCCAGCCGAGGCGGGGGGATCGCCAGGGGCTACACCTTC.

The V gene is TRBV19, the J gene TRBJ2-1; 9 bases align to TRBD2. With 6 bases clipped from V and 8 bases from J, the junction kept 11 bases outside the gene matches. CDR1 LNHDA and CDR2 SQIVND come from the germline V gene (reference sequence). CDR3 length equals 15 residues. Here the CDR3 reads CASRVHSGGKDEQFF. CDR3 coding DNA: TGTGCCAGTAGGGTTCATAGCGGGGGCAAGGATGAGCAGTTCTTC. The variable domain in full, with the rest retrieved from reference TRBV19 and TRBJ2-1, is DGGITQSPKYLFRKEGQNVTLSCEQNLNHDAMYWYRQDPGQGLRLIYYSQIVNDFQKGDIAEGYSVSREKKESFPLTVTSAQKNPTAFYLCASRVHSGGKDEQFFGPGTRLTVL.

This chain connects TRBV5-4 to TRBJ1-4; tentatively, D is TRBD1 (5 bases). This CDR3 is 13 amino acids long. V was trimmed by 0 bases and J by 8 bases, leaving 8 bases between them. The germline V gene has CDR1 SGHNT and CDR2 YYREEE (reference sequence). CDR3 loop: CASSLGGDEKLFF. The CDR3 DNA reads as TGTGCCAGCAGCTTGGGCGGGGACGAAAAACTGTTTTTT.

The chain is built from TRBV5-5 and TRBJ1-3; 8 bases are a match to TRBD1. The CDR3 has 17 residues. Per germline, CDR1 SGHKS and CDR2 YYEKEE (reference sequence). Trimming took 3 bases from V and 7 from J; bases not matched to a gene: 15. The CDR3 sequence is CASSSSDRGLDRNTIYF. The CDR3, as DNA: TGTGCCAGCAGCTCATCCGACAGGGGTCTCGACAGGAACACCATATATTTT.